These T cell receptor beta chains were read from a single sample in a study of T cell responses to AZD1222 COVID-19 vaccine. Generated by immunoSEQ multiplex PCR, the TCRdb table keeps only in-frame clones and is missing some. The table lists about 170,000 clones, more than 85% of them singletons. The sample here was peripheral blood, taken on day 0 of AZD1222 vaccination. The receptors were sampled from an adult in good health. The CDR3 runs from the conserved cysteine through the conserved F or W. The D gene is left open where the match is weak. For some rows the clone size is stated as once, few or many, or as a class when expanded; others skip it.

V gene	D gene	J gene	clone size	CDR3 protein	CDR3 DNA
TRBV5-6	-	TRBJ2-1	-	CASSLGVVAHNEQFF	TGTGCCAGCAGCTTGGGCGTAGTAGCTCACAATGAGCAGTTCTTC
TRBV3-1/TRBV3-2	TRBD2	TRBJ2-1	once	CASSQELAGGDEQFF	TGTGCCAGCAGCCAAGAACTAGCGGGGGGGGATGAGCAGTTCTTC
TRBV5-1	-	TRBJ1-1	-	CASSPAGYTEAFF	TGCGCCAGCAGCCCTGCGGGGTACACTGAAGCTTTCTTT
TRBV4-1	-	TRBJ2-1	-	CASSQEFGQLGDEQFF	TGCGCCAGCAGCCAAGAATTCGGTCAACTAGGAGATGAGCAGTTCTTC
TRBV6-1	TRBD2	TRBJ2-7	-	CASSEALTGGTYEQYF	TGTGCCAGCAGTGAAGCTCTCACGGGGGGTACCTACGAGCAGTACTTC
TRBV18	-	TRBJ2-7	-	CASSHGYEQYF	TGTGCCAGCTCCCACGGGTACGAGCAGTACTTC
TRBV27	-	TRBJ2-6	-	CASSPAGANVLTF	TGTGCCAGCAGTCCCGCAGGGGCCAACGTCCTGACTTTC
TRBV2	-	TRBJ1-1	-	CASSEGRNRNTEAFF	TGTGCCAGCAGTGAAGGAAGGAACCGAAACACTGAAGCTTTCTTT
TRBV7-9	-	TRBJ1-6	-	CASSSINRVRGPDHSPLHF	TGTGCCAGCAGCTCCATTAACAGGGTCAGAGGTCCGGACCATTCACCCCTCCACTTT
TRBV2	-	TRBJ1-1	-	CASTRSRENTEAFF	TGTGCCAGCACCCGAAGTAGGGAAAACACTGAAGCTTTCTTT
TRBV2	TRBD1	TRBJ1-5	-	CASSGRQGGGQPQHF	TGTGCCAGCAGTGGCCGACAGGGTGGAGGTCAGCCCCAGCATTTT
TRBV5-1	-	TRBJ1-6	-	CASSLVGGDFPNSPLHF	TGCGCCAGCAGCTTGGTTGGCGGGGATTTCCCTAATTCACCCCTCCACTTT
TRBV7-8	TRBD2	TRBJ2-1	-	CASSNQRGSSYNEQFF	TGTGCCAGCAGCAATCAGCGGGGGAGCTCCTACAATGAGCAGTTCTTC
TRBV5-1	TRBD1	TRBJ1-1	-	CASSYETGGYTEAFF	TGCGCCAGCAGCTACGAGACAGGGGGCTACACTGAAGCTTTCTTT
TRBV19	TRBD2	TRBJ2-1	-	CASSIKAGGQEQFF	TGTGCCAGTAGTATTAAGGCGGGGGGGCAGGAGCAGTTCTTC
TRBV7-6	TRBD2	TRBJ2-3	-	CASSFTSGEYTDTQYF	TGTGCCAGCAGCTTCACTAGCGGGGAATACACAGATACGCAGTATTTT
TRBV6-4	TRBD2	TRBJ2-1	-	CASSDSPSGGGEQFF	TGTGCCAGCAGTGACAGTCCTAGCGGGGGGGGTGAGCAGTTCTTC
TRBV6-6	-	TRBJ1-4	-	CASSYFGNEKLFF	TGTGCCAGCAGTTATTTCGGTAATGAAAAACTGTTTTTT
TRBV30	TRBD1	TRBJ1-2	once	CAWSSPLYTGDSGYTF	TGTGCCTGGAGTTCCCCCCTATACACAGGGGATAGTGGCTACACCTTC
TRBV11-2	TRBD2	TRBJ2-5	-	CASSSAGGPAETQYF	TGTGCCAGCAGCTCCGCGGGAGGGCCCGCGGAGACCCAGTACTTC
TRBV19	-	TRBJ2-5	-	CASSTQTVTGTQYF	TGTGCCAGTAGTACTCAGACAGTTACTGGGACCCAGTACTTC
TRBV19	-	TRBJ1-5	-	CASSIRDLRNQPQHF	TGTGCCAGTAGTATTCGGGATTTGCGCAATCAGCCCCAGCATTTT
TRBV5-4	-	TRBJ2-7	-	CASSLAPSPSYEQYF	TGTGCCAGCAGCTTGGCGCCTTCCCCCTCCTACGAGCAGTACTTC
TRBV5-4	-	TRBJ2-1	-	CASSLFTSRSDDEQFF	TGTGCCAGCAGCTTGTTTACTAGCCGATCTGATGATGAGCAGTTCTTC
TRBV19	TRBD1	TRBJ1-5	-	CASRTTGGHSNQPQHF	TGTGCCAGTAGGACTACAGGGGGCCATAGCAATCAGCCCCAGCATTTT
TRBV27	TRBD1	TRBJ2-6	-	CASSPLDRGTSGANVLTF	TGTGCCAGCTCCCCCCTCGACAGGGGAACCTCTGGGGCCAACGTCCTGACTTTC
TRBV12-3/TRBV12-4	-	TRBJ1-1	-	CASSLRTVSEAFF	TGTGCCAGCAGTTTAAGGACGGTCTCTGAGGCTTTCTTT
TRBV19	TRBD1	TRBJ1-2	-	CASSGTGLIHGYTF	TGTGCCAGTAGCGGGACAGGGTTAATTCATGGCTACACCTTC
TRBV2	TRBD1	TRBJ2-1	-	CASRIGTGLWDEQFF	TGTGCCAGCAGAATCGGGACAGGGCTTTGGGATGAGCAGTTCTTC
TRBV28	-	TRBJ1-2	-	CASSGGGHGYTF	TGTGCCAGCAGTGGCGGGGGCCATGGCTACACCTTC
TRBV7-8	TRBD1	TRBJ1-4	-	CASSLLVGTGGKKLFF	TGTGCCAGCAGCCTTTTGGTAGGGACAGGCGGAAAAAAACTGTTTTTT
TRBV19	-	TRBJ1-1	-	CASSIPDRLYTEAFF	TGTGCCAGTAGTATACCCGACAGACTATACACTGAAGCTTTCTTT